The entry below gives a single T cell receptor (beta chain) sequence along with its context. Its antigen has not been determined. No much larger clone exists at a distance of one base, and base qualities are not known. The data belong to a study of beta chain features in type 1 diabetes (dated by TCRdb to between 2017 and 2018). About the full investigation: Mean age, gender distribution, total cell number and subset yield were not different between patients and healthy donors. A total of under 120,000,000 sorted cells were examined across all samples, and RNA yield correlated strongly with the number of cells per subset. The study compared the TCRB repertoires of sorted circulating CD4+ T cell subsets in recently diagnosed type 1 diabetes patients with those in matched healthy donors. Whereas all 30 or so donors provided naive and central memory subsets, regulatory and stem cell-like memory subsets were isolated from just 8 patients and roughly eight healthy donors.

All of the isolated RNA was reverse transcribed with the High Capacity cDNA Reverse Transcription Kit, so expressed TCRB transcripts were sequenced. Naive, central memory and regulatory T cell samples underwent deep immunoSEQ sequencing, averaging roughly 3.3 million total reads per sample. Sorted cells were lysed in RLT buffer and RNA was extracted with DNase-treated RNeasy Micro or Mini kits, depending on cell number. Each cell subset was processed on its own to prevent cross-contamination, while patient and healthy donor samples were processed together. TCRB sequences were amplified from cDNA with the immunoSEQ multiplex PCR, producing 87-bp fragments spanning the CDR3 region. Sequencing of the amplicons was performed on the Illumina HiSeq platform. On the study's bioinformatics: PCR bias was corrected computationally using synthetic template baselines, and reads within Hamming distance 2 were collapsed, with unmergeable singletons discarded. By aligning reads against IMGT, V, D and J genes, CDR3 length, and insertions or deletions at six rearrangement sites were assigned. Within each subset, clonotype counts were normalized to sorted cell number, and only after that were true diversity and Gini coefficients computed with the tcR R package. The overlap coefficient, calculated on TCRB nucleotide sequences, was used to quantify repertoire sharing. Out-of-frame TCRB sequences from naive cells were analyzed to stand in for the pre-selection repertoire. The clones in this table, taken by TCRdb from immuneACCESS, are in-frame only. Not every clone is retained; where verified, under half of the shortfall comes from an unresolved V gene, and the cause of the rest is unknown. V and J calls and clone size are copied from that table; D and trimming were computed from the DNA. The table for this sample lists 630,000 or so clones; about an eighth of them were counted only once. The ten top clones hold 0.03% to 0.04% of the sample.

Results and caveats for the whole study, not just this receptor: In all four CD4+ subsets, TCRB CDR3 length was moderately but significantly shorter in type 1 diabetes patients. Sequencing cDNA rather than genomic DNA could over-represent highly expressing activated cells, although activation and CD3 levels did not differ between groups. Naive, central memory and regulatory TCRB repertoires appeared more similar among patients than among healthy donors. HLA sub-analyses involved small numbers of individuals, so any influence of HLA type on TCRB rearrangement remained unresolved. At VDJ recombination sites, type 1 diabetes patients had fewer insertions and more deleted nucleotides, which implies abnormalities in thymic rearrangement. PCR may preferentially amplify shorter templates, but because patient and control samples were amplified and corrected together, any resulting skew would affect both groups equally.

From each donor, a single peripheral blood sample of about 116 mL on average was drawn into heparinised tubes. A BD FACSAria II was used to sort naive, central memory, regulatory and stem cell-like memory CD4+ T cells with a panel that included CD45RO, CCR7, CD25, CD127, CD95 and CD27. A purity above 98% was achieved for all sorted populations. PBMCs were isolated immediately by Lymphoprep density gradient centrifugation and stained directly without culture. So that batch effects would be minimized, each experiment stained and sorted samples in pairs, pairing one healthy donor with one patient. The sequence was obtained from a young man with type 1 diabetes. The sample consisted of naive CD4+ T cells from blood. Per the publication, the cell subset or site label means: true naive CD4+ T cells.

The DNA sequence reads TGTGCCAGCAGCTCCAACAGGGGGGAGACCCAGTACTTC. It translates to CASSSNRGETQYF. Rearrangement joined TRBV7-3 to TRBJ2-5; 8 bases in the junction line up with TRBD1. Here V drops 4 bases and J drops 5 bases, and the junction holds 3 bases not matched to any gene. Via the germline V gene, CDR1 is SGHTA and CDR2 FQGTGA. Including the terminal cysteine and phenylalanine, the CDR3 comprises 13 residues. The kept DNA is CDR3 alone, 39 bases in frame from the first base.